This passage covers 12 T cell receptor beta chains from one sample sequenced in a study of human T cells and chemical hapten exposure (dated by TCRdb to the early 2020s). The sample's time point label, in plain terms: pre-sensitization, week 0. The treatment or condition label, as the study defines it: therapeutic diphenylcyclopropenone sensitization with weekly scalp DPC. Library construction relied on RACE. The sequencer listed for this sample is NextSeq 500. The public reads were run again by TCRdb, first through fastp at Q25 and then through MiXCR, and only productive beta chains were kept. For every CDR3 protein sequence, its rows merge into one entry that carries the most common genes and DNA. For this sample there are about 74,000 distinct CDR3 sequences; approximately 14% appear just once. The ten top clones hold approximately 4.5% of the sample. Sequencing used whole blood, obtained in connection with sensitization to the hapten diphenylcyclopropenone (DPC). The source of these receptors is a woman aged 50 to 65 with alopecia areata. Some clones in this sample may be carry-over from other donors' samples.

The J gene is TRBJ2-7, the V gene TRBV7-2, with D unresolved. Looked up from germline, CDR1 is SGHTA and CDR2 is FQGNSA. The germline V and J ends were trimmed by 3 bases and 1 base, with 13 bases remaining between them. There are 15 residues in the CDR3. This chain's CDR3 is CASSFFERPSYEQYF. CDR3 bases: TGTGCCAGCAGCTTCTTTGAACGCCCATCCTACGAGCAGTACTTC.

The chain couples TRBV7-6 to TRBJ2-5; D possibly corresponds to TRBD2 (6 bases). CDR1 is SGHVS and CDR2 is FNYEAQ in the germline V gene. The CDR3 has 13 residues. The V end lost 3 bases, the J end lost 5 bases, and 10 bases lay between the germline ends. The CDR3 loop reads CASSFGGAETQYF. CDR3 nucleotide sequence: TGTGCCAGCAGCTTCGGAGGGGCCGAGACCCAGTACTTC.

V is TRBV4-3 and J is TRBJ1-5; D is uncertain. Germline loops: CDR1 LGHNA, CDR2 YSLEER. With 0 bases removed from V and 5 bases from J, the gap between germline ends came to 11 bases. The CDR3 consists of 15 residues. The CDR3, as DNA: TGCGCCAGCAGCCAAGATACGGGAGGCGATCAGCCCCAGCATTTT. Protein product: CASSQDTGGDQPQHF.

This clonotype was observed a few times. This sequence joins TRBV5-1 and TRBJ1-1, with D uncertain. Deletions cut 0 bases from V and 2 bases from J, with 5 bases between. The CDR3 is 13 residues long. From germline, CDR1 is SGHRS and CDR2 YFSETQ. The CDR3 sequence: CASSLVSNTEAFF. The CDR3 DNA sequence: TGCGCCAGCAGCTTGGTGTCCAACACTGAAGCTTTCTTT.

The chain is built from TRBV29-1 and TRBJ2-1; D gene ambiguous. The ends were cut back, 3 bases at V and 1 base at J, with 4 bases in the middle. The CDR3 loop spans 12 amino acids. Germline V lookup: CDR1 SQVTM, CDR2 ANQGSEA. In nucleotides, the CDR3 is TGCAGCGTTGACTCTTCCTACAATGAGCAGTTCTTC. This gives the protein CSVDSSYNEQFF.

This clonotype was counted between two and nine times. CDR3 in amino acids: CASSLSLAGAILAGELFF. The CDR3 DNA follows: TGTGCCAGCAGTTTATCACTAGCGGGAGCTATCCTAGCCGGGGAGCTGTTTTTT. V and J are TRBV28 and TRBJ2-2; TRBD2 agrees at 11 bases. CDR3 size: 18 residues. Trimming cost V 1 base and J 6 bases; bases outside gene matches: 10. Per the germline V gene, CDR1 is MDHEN and CDR2 is SYDVKM.

This clonotype has a handful of counts. This chain joins TRBV11-2 and TRBJ1-1, with TRBD1 identical over 8 bases. The junction had 12 bases not matched to a gene; V was cut back by 4 bases and J by 5 bases. The V gene's germline CDR1 is SGHAT and CDR2 FQNNGV. The CDR3 is made up of 16 amino acids. In DNA, the CDR3 is TGTGCCAGCAGCTGGACAGGGAATAGGGGTGTGACTGAAGCTTTCTTT. It is translated as CASSWTGNRGVTEAFF.

The V gene is TRBV6-6, the J gene TRBJ2-7; TRBD2 might be the D (6 bases). Germline V CDR1 and CDR2: MNHNY, SVGAGI (reference sequence). V dropped 5 bases and J dropped 3 bases, with 14 bases sitting between them. The CDR3 has 14 amino acids. The CDR3 sequence: CASSAGPDRYEQYF. CDR3 in DNA: TGTGCCAGCAGTGCGGGACCCGACCGCTACGAGCAGTACTTC.

This clonotype appeared a few times. The rearrangement links TRBV7-2 to TRBJ1-3; 10 bases fit TRBD1. Losses at the gene ends were 4 bases for V and 4 bases for J; bases not matched to a gene: 16. This CDR3 region has 19 residues. The germline CDR1 and CDR2 sequences are SGHTA and FQGNSA. DNA for the CDR3: TGTGCCAGCAGCTCGTCCCGGGACAGGGGCGCCGGGTCAGGAAACACCATATATTTT. This sequence encodes CASSSSRDRGAGSGNTIYF.

This chain joins TRBV7-6 and TRBJ2-3; TRBD1 is a possible D gene (5 bases). From germline, CDR1 is SGHVS and CDR2 FNYEAQ. V lost 1 base and J 2 bases, leaving 13 bases between the germline ends. CDR3 length: 16 residues. The CDR3 region is CASSLEGAVHTDTQYF. CDR3 DNA sequence: TGTGCCAGCAGCTTAGAAGGGGCGGTTCACACAGATACGCAGTATTTT. Based on the CDR3 plus reference TRBV7-6 and TRBJ2-3, the full variable domain is GAGVSQSPRYKVTKRGQDVALRCDPISGHVSLYWYRQALGQGPEFLTYFNYEAQQDKSGLPNDRFSAERPEGSISTLTIQRTEQRDSAMYRCASSLEGAVHTDTQYFGPGTRLTVL.

V is TRBV6-5 and J is TRBJ2-2, with 10 bases identical to TRBD1. Trimming at V came to 7 bases and at J to 7 bases, leaving 9 bases not matched to a gene. Germline values: CDR1 MNHEY, CDR2 SVGAGI. The CDR3 covers 15 residues. CDR3: CASTRDRGGFGELFF. DNA for the CDR3: TGTGCCAGCACCCGGGACAGGGGAGGATTCGGGGAGCTGTTTTTT.

This clonotype was observed at least ten times. V and J are TRBV5-1 and TRBJ2-1; 10 bases map to TRBD2. J lost 12 bases, V lost 0 bases, and 18 bases had no gene match. Germline V gene data show CDR1 as SGHRS and CDR2 as YFSETQ. The CDR3 is made up of 18 amino acids. This CDR3 reads CASSLVRLLASGSVRQFF. The CDR3 nucleotides read TGCGCCAGCAGCTTGGTCCGTCTTCTGGCTAGCGGGAGTGTGCGGCAGTTCTTC.